This T cell receptor (beta chain) was sequenced in a study of T cells in Graves' hyperthyroidism and ophthalmopathy. Clinical symptoms, serum thyroxine and TRAb, thyroid ultrasound and orbital computed tomography were used for the diagnoses. It was RNA transcripts that yielded the amplified TCR beta CDR3 regions. Carried out on the TCR CDR3, a first-round RT-PCR used the HTBI primer set. TCRdb re-derived calls from the multiplex PCR reads in MiXCR, one entry per CDR3 protein. The table has 640,000 or so distinct CDR3 sequences, 13% to 15% seen once; the top ten hold 7.1%. This clonotype was found many times. CDR1 and CDR2 from the germline V gene are KGHDR and SFDVKD. V was pared by 5 bases and J by 2 bases, with 10 bases between. This CDR3 is 14 amino acids long.

The sample consisted of blood. The chain joins TRBV24-1 to TRBJ2-3; possibly TRBD1 or TRBD2 for D (6 bases each). This receptor was taken from a woman aged 18-29 years with Graves' ophthalmopathy. Here the CDR3 DNA reads TGTGCCACCAGTGGGGGGGCCTACACAGATACGCAGTATTTT. Translation gives CATSGGAYTDTQYF.